A single sample gave rise to the 9 T cell receptor beta chains below, sequenced in a study of T-cell memory formation after mild COVID-19. A single record per CDR3 protein comes from TCRdb applying MiXCR to the 5' RACE reads. This table has hundreds of thousands of distinct CDR3 sequences, about a sixth appearing once. Sequenced sample: PBMCs or a T cell subset sorted from them (not recorded which). The receptors originated from a man aged 18 to 35 who had mild COVID-19 (a few samples of this study predate the infection). Cell type and time point are not known.

This clonotype occurred a few times. V is TRBV12-3 or TRBV12-4 and J is TRBJ2-3, with 9 bases lining up with TRBD2. The CDR3 is made up of 16 amino acids. V was clipped by 8 bases and J by 3 bases; unmatched bases: 12. The chain's CDR3 is CASPPAGGLVTDTQYF. The CDR3, as DNA: TGTGCCAGCCCTCCGGCGGGGGGGCTAGTTACAGATACGCAGTATTTT.

This clonotype was recorded a few times. The CDR3 sequence is CASSFNGNGYTF. DNA of the CDR3: TGTGCCAGCAGTTTTAACGGGAATGGCTACACCTTC. The chain has TRBV27 and TRBJ1-2; D uncertain. Trimming removed 3 bases at V and 6 bases at J, with 8 bases between. This CDR3 has 12 amino acids. Germline CDR1 and CDR2: MNHEY and SMNVEV (reference sequence).

This clonotype was seen a few times. The chain is built from TRBV12-3 or TRBV12-4 and TRBJ1-1; D is perhaps TRBD1 (5 bases). The ends were cut back, 3 bases at V and 8 bases at J, with 19 bases in the middle. The CDR3 totals 15 residues. CDR3 sequence (DNA): TGTGCCAGCAGTTTCGAGGGGAAACAGTCCTTAGAAGCTTTCTTT. Its protein product is CASSFEGKQSLEAFF.

This clonotype was counted a few times. Here the CDR3 reads CASSGQYNQPQHF. CDR3 sequence (DNA): TGTGCCAGCAGTGGCCAGTACAATCAGCCCCAGCATTTT. The J gene is TRBJ1-5, the V gene TRBV12-3 or TRBV12-4; D gene ambiguous. CDR3 length: 13 amino acids. Trimming removed 5 bases from V and 3 bases from J, with 8 bases in between.

This chain links TRBV15 with TRBJ1-4, with D hard to call. The CDR3 covers 11 residues. Trimming pared 0 bases from V and 13 bases from J, leaving 6 bases between. The germline V gene encodes CDR1 LNHNV and CDR2 YYDKDF (reference sequence). The CDR3 sequence is CATSREGSLFF. Here the CDR3 DNA reads TGTGCCACCAGCAGAGAGGGGTCACTGTTTTTT.

V is TRBV4-1 and J is TRBJ2-7, with a tentative D call TRBD1 (6 bases). The germline V gene encodes CDR1 MGHRA and CDR2 YSYEKL. The V gene lost 5 bases and the J gene lost 3 bases, with 17 bases spanning the gap. The CDR3 is made up of 15 amino acids. The CDR3 here is CASSGGAGAGYEQYF. DNA of the CDR3: TGCGCCAGCAGCGGGGGCGCGGGTGCGGGCTACGAGCAGTACTTC.

The rearrangement links TRBV5-6 to TRBJ2-6; D is uncertain. V was shortened by 4 bases and J by 0 bases, with 11 bases between the two germline ends. The CDR3 extends over 16 amino acids. The V gene's germline CDR1 is SGHDT and CDR2 YYEEEE. DNA for the CDR3: TGTGCCAGCAGCCGTGAGGTTCACTCTGGGGCCAACGTCCTGACTTTC. This gives the protein CASSREVHSGANVLTF.

This clonotype appeared a single time. The V call is TRBV7-3, the J call TRBJ2-1, with 9 nucleotides matching TRBD2. Unmatched junction bases numbered 12, after V lost 4 bases and J lost 8 bases. The CDR3 loop spans 16 amino acids. Germline CDR1 is SGHTA and CDR2 is FQGTGA. Here the CDR3 DNA reads TGTGCCAGCAGCTACGACGGGACTAGCAGTAGTTATGAGCAGTTCTTC. Amino acids: CASSYDGTSSSYEQFF.

This clonotype was detected a few times. The chain links TRBV5-1 to TRBJ2-7; the D is unclear. The germline V gene has CDR1 SGHRS and CDR2 YFSETQ. V was pared by 0 bases and J by 5 bases, with 18 bases between. This CDR3 is built from 16 residues. The CDR3 is CASSLDGLPYQNEQYV. The CDR3 nucleotides read TGCGCCAGCAGCTTGGACGGGCTACCTTATCAGAACGAGCAGTACGTC.